This is a list of T cell receptor beta chains from one sample in a study of blood T cell repertoires in COVID-19. The repertoire was sequenced with immunoSEQ multiplex PCR; TCRdb's copy has only in-frame clones and lacks some. The sample shows 95,000 to 150,000 clones, 65% to 85% of them seen only once. The sample taken for sequencing was peripheral blood. The receptors come from a woman aged 65 to 85 with acute or convalescent COVID-19. CDR3s include the opening cysteine and the closing phenylalanine or tryptophan. Each record gives: D gene, J gene, V gene, CDR3 protein. D genes are given only for firm matches.

d_call: TRBD2; j_call: TRBJ2-1; v_call: TRBV3-1/TRBV3-2; cdr3_aa: CASSQDLAGGREQFF
d_call: TRBD2; j_call: TRBJ2-1; v_call: TRBV7-3; cdr3_aa: CASSLIGGSHNEQFF
d_call: TRBD1; j_call: TRBJ1-3; v_call: TRBV14; cdr3_aa: CASSQRQGFGNTIYF
d_call: -; j_call: TRBJ1-4; v_call: TRBV9; cdr3_aa: CASSVGSGGTNEKLFF
d_call: -; j_call: TRBJ1-1; v_call: TRBV5-1; cdr3_aa: CASSLVGRANTEAFF
d_call: -; j_call: TRBJ1-2; v_call: TRBV30; cdr3_aa: CAWSVQVSYGYTF
d_call: -; j_call: TRBJ2-1; v_call: TRBV25-1; cdr3_aa: CASKVSGSSYNEQFF
d_call: -; j_call: TRBJ1-6; v_call: TRBV15; cdr3_aa: CATSRSKLGGGSPLHF
d_call: -; j_call: TRBJ1-1; v_call: TRBV5-4; cdr3_aa: CASTSDTEAFF
d_call: -; j_call: TRBJ2-2; v_call: TRBV6-2/TRBV6-3; cdr3_aa: CASSQVVGELFF
d_call: -; j_call: TRBJ1-2; v_call: TRBV19; cdr3_aa: CASKQEQNGYTF
d_call: -; j_call: TRBJ1-1; v_call: TRBV7-9; cdr3_aa: CASQPLFGGTEAFF
d_call: TRBD1; j_call: TRBJ1-2; v_call: TRBV27; cdr3_aa: CASSQRQGVRYTF
d_call: -; j_call: TRBJ2-1; v_call: TRBV15; cdr3_aa: CATSRDRPDNEQFF
d_call: TRBD1; j_call: TRBJ1-5; v_call: TRBV9; cdr3_aa: CASSVGQGGQPQHF
d_call: TRBD1; j_call: TRBJ2-1; v_call: TRBV19; cdr3_aa: CASSIVGGHNEQFF
d_call: -; j_call: TRBJ1-3; v_call: TRBV7-2; cdr3_aa: CASSPNLLSSGNTIYF
d_call: -; j_call: TRBJ2-2; v_call: TRBV5-4; cdr3_aa: CASRSGQFRTGELFF
d_call: -; j_call: TRBJ1-2; v_call: TRBV29-1; cdr3_aa: CSVVGADSRYTF
d_call: TRBD1; j_call: TRBJ2-7; v_call: TRBV6-5; cdr3_aa: CASSSDRKLYEQYF
d_call: -; j_call: TRBJ2-3; v_call: TRBV19; cdr3_aa: CASSMSRTDTQYF
d_call: -; j_call: TRBJ1-1; v_call: TRBV3-1/TRBV3-2; cdr3_aa: CASSQGVGGRAFF
d_call: TRBD1; j_call: TRBJ1-5; v_call: TRBV6-5; cdr3_aa: CASKVSGGVNQPQHF
d_call: -; j_call: TRBJ2-2; v_call: TRBV15; cdr3_aa: CATSRDYDTSTGELFF
d_call: -; j_call: TRBJ1-1; v_call: TRBV11-1; cdr3_aa: CASSLERVNTEAFF
d_call: TRBD1; j_call: TRBJ1-5; v_call: TRBV7-2; cdr3_aa: CASSKDRDSNQPQHF
d_call: -; j_call: TRBJ2-7; v_call: TRBV3-1/TRBV3-2; cdr3_aa: CASSQPGVPSEQYF
d_call: -; j_call: TRBJ2-5; v_call: TRBV5-6; cdr3_aa: CASSLGSETQYF
d_call: -; j_call: TRBJ2-1; v_call: TRBV12-3/TRBV12-4; cdr3_aa: CASSFSSGNEQFF
d_call: TRBD2; j_call: TRBJ2-7; v_call: TRBV5-1; cdr3_aa: CASSLSGGISYEQYF
d_call: TRBD1; j_call: TRBJ2-2; v_call: TRBV5-1; cdr3_aa: CASSTGTGTSGELFF
d_call: -; j_call: TRBJ2-1; v_call: TRBV12-3/TRBV12-4; cdr3_aa: CASSLRGNNEQFF
d_call: TRBD2; j_call: TRBJ2-3; v_call: TRBV11-3; cdr3_aa: CASSRGVTSGGIDTQYF